The 10 T cell receptor beta chains given below trace back to one sample, sequenced in a study of cytomegalovirus exposure and HLA in healthy donors. PCR involved 60 Vbeta and 13 Jbeta primers. Using immunoSEQ multiplex PCR, the repertoire was profiled, and TCRdb retains in-frame clones only, with some absent. Of 170,000 or so clones in the sample, approximately 84% were seen once. The sample was PBMCs. The receptor set was obtained from a man between 18 and 29 years old in good health and CMV-seronegative.

CDR3 region: CASSPTGLVSYEQYF. CDR3 nucleotide sequence: TGTGCCAGCAGTCCTACGGGACTAGTGAGCTACGAGCAGTACTTC. V and J are TRBV28 and TRBJ2-7; 8 nucleotides align to TRBD2. Germline V gives CDR1 MDHEN, CDR2 SYDVKM. There are 15 residues in the CDR3. V shed 5 bases, J shed 3 bases, and the junction held 9 bases outside the gene matches.

The genes are TRBV11-2 and TRBJ2-2, with D maybe TRBD1 (6 bases). Looked up from germline, CDR1 is SGHAT and CDR2 is FQNNGV. V gave up 1 base and J gave up 5 bases, with 23 bases separating them. The CDR3 contains 19 residues. Here the CDR3 reads CASSLGIFLGAYTTGELFF. CDR3 nucleotide sequence: TGTGCCAGCAGCTTAGGGATTTTTTTGGGGGCGTACACAACCGGGGAGCTGTTTTTT.

The V and J genes are TRBV5-1 and TRBJ2-2, with a possible D match to TRBD1 (6 bases). CDR1 and CDR2 from the germline V gene are SGHRS and YFSETQ. This CDR3 region has 15 residues. Between the trimmed V and J ends, which lost 4 bases and 2 bases, there was a span of 12 bases. DNA of the CDR3: TGCGCCAGCAGCCCTAGGACAGAAAACACCGGGGAGCTGTTTTTT. It is translated as CASSPRTENTGELFF.

The chain uses TRBV2 and TRBJ2-5; no firm D call. The J call may be faulty, since TRBJ2-7 better matches the DNA end. The CDR3 contains 14 residues. The germline CDR1 and CDR2 sequences are SNHLY and FYNNEI. The CDR3 region is CASTRGLNSYEQYF. CDR3 coding DNA: TGTGCCAGCACTCGCGGCCTGAACTCCTACGAGCAGTACTTC.

The V call is TRBV6-1, the J call TRBJ2-1; 9 bases agree with TRBD1. The CDR3 loop spans 15 amino acids. Germline V gene data show CDR1 as MNHNS and CDR2 as SASEGT. The trim removed 0 bases at V and 5 bases at J, leaving 2 bases unmatched. CDR3 protein: CASSEARTGDNEQFF. The CDR3 bases are TGTGCCAGCAGTGAAGCGAGGACAGGGGACAATGAGCAGTTCTTC.

This clone came up once. The chain uses TRBV27 and TRBJ2-3; tentatively, D is TRBD2 (6 bases). Germline assignment: CDR1 MNHEY and CDR2 SMNVEV (reference sequence). The CDR3 spans 15 residues. The V end lost 6 bases, the J end lost 1 base, and 14 bases lay between the germline ends. As DNA, the CDR3 is TGTGCCAGCAGACGTAGCGGAGTCGGCACAGATACGCAGTATTTT. This sequence encodes CASRRSGVGTDTQYF.

This clone was recorded once. The chain employs TRBV7-9 and TRBJ2-7; 7 nucleotides agree with TRBD1. Per the germline V gene, CDR1 is SEHNR and CDR2 is FQNEAQ (reference sequence). This CDR3 comprises 11 residues. Germline trimming cut 3 bases from V and 13 bases from J; bases unmatched to any gene: 6. The DNA for the CDR3 is TGTGCCAGCAGCTTTGGGGGACAGCCTTACTTC. Translation: CASSFGGQPYF.

The chain has TRBV28 and TRBJ2-3; TRBD1 might be the D (7 bases). V dropped 3 bases and J dropped 6 bases, with 13 bases sitting between them. The CDR3 runs to 14 residues. Germline V CDR1 and CDR2: MDHEN, SYDVKM. In DNA form, the CDR3 reads TGTGCCAGCAGTTTGGAGGGGGCAATCGATACGCAGTATTTT. It translates to CASSLEGAIDTQYF.

This chain links TRBV27 with TRBJ1-1, with 8 bases matching TRBD1. Germline V lookup: CDR1 MNHEY, CDR2 SMNVEV (reference sequence). CDR3 size: 15 residues. Trimming at V came to 8 bases and at J to 2 bases, leaving 10 bases not matched to a gene. The CDR3 nucleotides are TGTGCCAGCCTGAACAGACAGGGGTTAAACACTGAAGCTTTCTTT. This translates into CASLNRQGLNTEAFF.

V and J are TRBV7-2 and TRBJ2-5; a possible D gene is TRBD1 (6 bases). The CDR3 is 17 amino acids. Germline values: CDR1 SGHTA, CDR2 FQGNSA. V dropped 3 bases and J dropped 5 bases, with 22 bases sitting between them. The CDR3: CASSFGRMGERGETQYF. The CDR3 region has the DNA TGTGCCAGCAGCTTCGGCCGGATGGGGGAGAGGGGGGAGACCCAGTACTTC.